These 19 T cell receptor beta chains originate from one sample sequenced in a study of T cells in localized non-small cell lung cancer. Sequenced by immunoSEQ multiplex PCR; TCRdb stores in-frame clones only, minus some. The sample records more than 2,000 clones, around 26% being singletons. The source was lung tumor tissue, collected before any cancer treatment. The receptors shown here come from a male donor older than 55 with stage I lung adenocarcinoma.

Within the sample, this clone is medium-sized. The V gene is TRBV6-8, the J gene TRBJ1-5; TRBD1 might be the D (5 bases). V lost 5 bases to trimming and J lost 4 bases, with 9 bases between them. The CDR3 is made up of 13 amino acids. Germline V CDR1 and CDR2: MNHGY, SAAAGT. The CDR3 nucleotides read TGTGCCAGCAGTGACCAGGGAAATCAGCCCCAGCATTTT. Amino acid sequence: CASSDQGNQPQHF.

This clone has just a few counts. This chain joins TRBV11-3 and TRBJ2-1; 7 nucleotides agree with TRBD2. The J segment lost 7 bases and the V segment lost 5 bases, leaving 8 bases of the junction unmatched. The germline gives CDR1 SGHNT, CDR2 YENEEA. The length of the CDR3 is 14 residues. CDR3 DNA sequence: TGTGCCAGCAGCAAGGCCGCTAGCGGAAATGAGCAGTTCTTC. Translated, it gives CASSKAASGNEQFF.

The table lists this clone with a few counts. The chain couples TRBV6-8 to TRBJ2-7; D might be TRBD1 (5 bases). In germline, CDR1 is MNHGY, CDR2 SAAAGT. CDR3 length equals 14 residues. The V end was cut by 6 bases, the J end by 1 base, with 13 bases between. The CDR3 sequence: CASRLTGLSYEQYF. The CDR3 DNA follows: TGTGCCAGCAGACTTACAGGATTATCCTACGAGCAGTACTTC.

This clone was seen only a few times. This sequence joins TRBV19 and TRBJ1-5; 7 positions match TRBD1. The CDR3 is made up of 15 amino acids. J lost 6 bases, V lost 11 bases, and 16 bases had no gene match. In germline, CDR1 is LNHDA, CDR2 SQIVND (reference sequence). The CDR3 loop reads CASTEGGAFSQPQHF. CDR3 coding DNA: TGTGCCTCCACGGAAGGGGGCGCCTTTAGTCAGCCCCAGCATTTT.

The chain is built from TRBV18 and TRBJ2-1; a possible D gene is TRBD2 (5 bases). The CDR3 consists of 13 residues. V lost 6 bases and J lost 5, with 11 bases in between. Germline CDR1 and CDR2: KGHSH and LQKENI. CDR3 residues: CASSPSGNNEQFF. DNA for the CDR3: TGTGCCAGCTCGCCATCCGGGAACAATGAGCAGTTCTTC.

The sample holds a few counts of this clone. The V gene is TRBV5-1, the J gene TRBJ2-1; 7 nucleotides match TRBD1. V shed 4 bases and J 5 bases; nucleotides not matched to a gene: 6. CDR1 and CDR2 from the germline V gene are SGHRS and YFSETQ. CDR3 length: 14 amino acids. CDR3 sequence reads: CASSEGQMNNEQFF. In nucleotides, the CDR3 is TGCGCCAGCAGCGAGGGACAGATGAACAATGAGCAGTTCTTC. Looking up the rest from reference TRBV5-1 and TRBJ2-1 gives the full variable domain: KAGVTQTPRYLIKTRGQQVTLSCSPISGHRSVSWYQQTPGQGLQFLFEYFSETQRNKGNFPGRFSGRQFSNSRSEMNVSTLELGDSALYLCASSEGQMNNEQFFGPGTRLTVL.

V and J are TRBV18 and TRBJ1-6; no clear D gene. The CDR3 is made up of 16 amino acids. Germline V lookup: CDR1 KGHSH, CDR2 LQKENI. Trimming shortened V by 1 base and J by 3 bases, and 10 bases separated the two germline ends. This CDR3 reads CASSPQETDYNSPLHF. The DNA for the CDR3 is TGTGCCAGCTCACCACAGGAGACGGACTATAATTCACCCCTCCACTTT.

The J gene is TRBJ2-3, the V gene TRBV29-1, with 9 bases matching TRBD2. The CDR3 sequence is 15 residues long. The germline V gene has CDR1 SQVTM and CDR2 ANQGSEA. The J segment lost 0 bases and the V segment lost 6 bases, leaving 7 bases of the junction unmatched. CDR3 residues: CSVPTSGSSTDTQYF. CDR3 DNA: TGCAGCGTCCCAACTAGCGGGTCTAGCACAGATACGCAGTATTTT.

This chain links TRBV30 with TRBJ1-1, with 10 bases lining up with TRBD1. This CDR3 has 11 amino acids. V shed 5 bases and J 6 bases; nucleotides not matched to a gene: 0. From germline, CDR1 is GTSNPN and CDR2 SVGIG (reference sequence). CDR3 sequence (DNA): TGTGCCTGGGGGACAGGGGCTGAAGCTTTCTTT. Its protein is CAWGTGAEAFF.

The chain has TRBV10-1 and TRBJ2-7, with D perhaps TRBD2 (6 bases). In germline, CDR1 is WNHNN, CDR2 SYGVQD (reference sequence). V was clipped by 10 bases and J by 2 bases, with 12 bases between them. This CDR3 is 12 amino acids long. CDR3 sequence: CANPSGAYEQYF. CDR3 in DNA: TGCGCCAACCCTTCGGGGGCCTACGAGCAGTACTTC.

This clone is large in the sample. The rearrangement links TRBV28 to TRBJ2-1; D possibly uses TRBD1 or TRBD2 (5 bases each). Deletions cut 5 bases from V and 13 bases from J, with 15 bases between. This CDR3 spans 12 amino acids. Per germline, CDR1 MDHEN and CDR2 SYDVKM. CDR3 nucleotide sequence: TGTGCCAGCAGTGCCCTCCGGGGCGGTCAGTTCTTC. Translated: CASSALRGGQFF.

CDR3 bases: TGTGCCAGCAGCCCACGGAACAGGGGGCGGGGCTACACCTTC. Translating it yields CASSPRNRGRGYTF. This sequence joins TRBV28 and TRBJ1-2; 9 nucleotides line up with TRBD1. J lost 8 bases, V lost 6 bases, and 10 bases had no gene match. Germline V lookup: CDR1 MDHEN, CDR2 SYDVKM. CDR3 length: 14 residues.

This clone has just a few counts. This rearrangement joins TRBV5-1 to TRBJ2-1; 10 bases agree with TRBD2. V shed 3 bases and J 8 bases; nucleotides not matched to a gene: 8. CDR3 length: 15 residues. The germline CDR1 and CDR2 sequences are SGHRS and YFSETQ. As DNA, the CDR3 is TGCGCCAGCAGCTCCCAGCGGGGGGGCATCTATGAGCAGTTCTTC. It codes for CASSSQRGGIYEQFF.

The rearrangement uses TRBV25-1 and TRBJ1-2, with 9 bases fitting TRBD1. The CDR3 runs 16 residues. Germline V gives CDR1 MGHDK, CDR2 SYGVNS. The J segment lost 4 bases and the V segment lost 3 bases, leaving 9 bases of the junction unmatched. CDR3 DNA: TGTGCCAGCAGTGAGGGCGACAGGGGGTTTGTCTATGGCTACACCTTC. Amino acids: CASSEGDRGFVYGYTF.

This chain joins TRBV6-8 and TRBJ2-7; TRBD1 aligns across 10 bases. The V segment lost 6 bases and the J segment 5 bases; nucleotides outside the gene matches: 7. Per the germline V gene, CDR1 is MNHGY and CDR2 is SAAAGT. The CDR3 runs 14 residues. The CDR3 is CASSERQGAHEQYF. The CDR3 region has the DNA TGTGCCAGCAGCGAACGACAGGGGGCACACGAGCAGTACTTC.

This clone turned up a few times. The junction shows a germline mismatch at one end, possibly a read error. This sequence joins TRBV10-3 and TRBJ1-1; D possibly corresponds to TRBD1 (5 bases). CDR1 is ENHRY, CDR2 SYGVKD, per germline. This CDR3 spans 13 amino acids. The CDR3, as DNA: TGTGCCAGCAGTGCGTCAGGGTACACTGAAGCTTTCTTT. The encoded protein is CASSASGYTEAFF.

This clone showed up just a few times. The J gene is TRBJ2-5, the V gene TRBV11-3, with a weak D call TRBD2 (5 bases). The CDR3 runs 14 residues. V lost 3 bases, J lost 4 bases, and 12 bases lay in between. CDR1 is SGHNT and CDR2 is YENEEA in the germline V gene. CDR3 loop: CASSLWAGGETQYF. CDR3 bases: TGTGCCAGCAGCTTGTGGGCGGGTGGAGAGACCCAGTACTTC.

This clone was seen a handful of times. The rearrangement uses TRBV6-8 and TRBJ1-1; TRBD1 is a possible D gene (5 bases). Germline V gene sequence: CDR1 MNHGY, CDR2 SAAAGT. V was clipped by 6 bases and J by 3 bases, with 14 bases between them. The CDR3 covers 14 residues. The CDR3 reads CASSPLVGDTEAFF. The CDR3 coding sequence is TGTGCCAGCAGCCCCCTCGTAGGGGACACTGAAGCTTTCTTT.

This clone was observed a handful of times. The chain carries TRBV29-1 and TRBJ2-7, with TRBD2 matching over 11 bases. CDR1 and CDR2 (germline): SQVTM, ANQGSEA. V lost 6 bases to trimming and J lost 2 bases; unmatched junction nucleotides: 9. The CDR3 runs to 15 residues. The CDR3, as DNA: TGCAGCGTCGTCCCGGGACTAGCGGCCACCTACGAGCAGTACTTC. Encoded protein: CSVVPGLAATYEQYF.